This T cell receptor beta chain came from a study of beta chain features in type 1 diabetes. Whole-study results and caveats: Junctions at VDJ sites from type 1 diabetes patients had fewer insertions and more deletions. The naive, central memory and Treg TCRB repertoires showed an apparent similarity that was greater among patients than among healthy donors. Any role of HLA type in TCRB rearrangement remained unresolved here.

The isolated RNA, all of it, was reverse transcribed, so expressed TCRB transcripts were what got sequenced. Generated by immunoSEQ multiplex PCR, the TCRdb table keeps only in-frame clones and is missing some. The sample holds around 290,000 clones, 7.5% to 9.5% seen once. CDR1 is GTSNPN, CDR2 SVGIG, per germline (reference sequence). Trimming shortened V by 5 bases and J by 4 bases, and 14 bases separated the two germline ends. The CDR3 is 13 residues long. This clone has just a few counts. The antigen is unknown. The chain couples TRBV30 to TRBJ1-2; D might be TRBD1 (5 bases). The clonotype was recovered from a woman under 30 in good health. The sample was central memory CD4+ T cells from blood. Here the CDR3 DNA reads TGTGCCTGGCGAAGGGGCGGAGGCTATGGCTACACCTTC. Translation gives CAWRRGGGYGYTF.